The 3 T cell receptor beta chains reported below all come from one sample, sequenced in a study of technical replicates of blood from a few donors. The table came from immunoSEQ multiplex PCR; TCRdb's copy has only in-frame clones and leaves some out. This sample has 60,000 to 90,000 clones, with just under 95% found just once. Material for sequencing was T cells isolated from PBMCs. All receptors derive from a human donor in good health.

V usage is TRBV10-3 and J usage is TRBJ1-1; TRBD1 might be the D (5 bases). Trimming stripped 6 bases from V and 1 base from J, with 9 bases between. This CDR3 is built from 13 residues. Germline-derived CDR1 and CDR2 are ENHRY and SYGVKD. Here the CDR3 reads CAIRDDRNTEAFF. The CDR3 DNA sequence: TGTGCCATCAGGGATGACAGGAACACTGAAGCTTTCTTT.

The rearrangement joins TRBV18 to TRBJ2-3; possibly TRBD2 for D (6 bases). Germline CDR1 is KGHSH and CDR2 is LQKENI. V gave up 4 bases and J gave up 0 bases, with 20 bases separating them. The CDR3 spans 18 residues. This chain's CDR3 is CASSLLARGATSTDTQYF. DNA of the CDR3: TGTGCCAGCTCACTCCTAGCGCGAGGGGCTACTAGCACAGATACGCAGTATTTT.

The count of this clone is one. V gene TRBV21-1 combines with J gene TRBJ2-7; the D call of TRBD2 is as the table states it, not checked on the DNA. TRBV21-1 constitutes a pseudogene. The CDR3 consists of 12 residues. The CDR3 region is CASGFSGGVQYF. The CDR3 DNA sequence: TGTGCCAGCGGGTTCTCGGGGGGCGTGCAGTACTTC.